These T cell receptor beta chains were read from a single sample in a study of immune cell composition in non-small cell lung cancer. Some clones are missing from TCRdb's copy, which holds only in-frame ones; the method was immunoSEQ multiplex PCR. The sample records some 6,200 clones, nearly 90% being singletons. What was sequenced was non-adjacent lung tissue. All receptors derive from a human donor with non-small cell lung cancer. The CDR3 runs from the conserved cysteine through the conserved F or W. D genes are given only for firm matches. The size of a clone is reported for some rows only, either as once, few or many, or as a class for expanded clones.

CAISLSGYEQYF TGTGCCATCAGTTTATCAGGATACGAGCAGTACTTC TRBJ2-7 TRBV10-3 - -
CASSPGGLAGGDEQFF TGTGCCAGCAGCCCAGGTGGACTAGCGGGTGGCGATGAGCAGTTCTTC TRBJ2-1 TRBV6-7 once TRBD2
CASSFRGNTIYF TGTGCCAGCAGCTTTAGAGGAAACACCATATATTTT TRBJ1-3 TRBV5-8 - -
CASSIRTGNTEAFF TGTGCCAGCAGCATTCGGACAGGGAACACTGAAGCTTTCTTT TRBJ1-1 TRBV7-2 - TRBD1
CASSPTRFYEQYF TGTGCCAGCAGTCCGACTAGATTTTACGAGCAGTACTTC TRBJ2-7 TRBV6-5 - -
CASSRQSDSYNEQFF TGTGCCAGCAGTAGACAGTCTGACTCCTACAATGAGCAGTTCTTC TRBJ2-1 TRBV6-6 once -
CSVEDSSYNEQFF TGCAGCGTTGAGGACAGTTCCTACAATGAGCAGTTCTTC TRBJ2-1 TRBV29-1 - -
CASSVGEQFF TGCGCCAGCAGTGTCGGTGAGCAGTTCTTC TRBJ2-1 TRBV10-2 - -
CASSLAGGPYEQYF TGTGCCAGCAGCTTAGCGGGAGGTCCCTACGAGCAGTACTTC TRBJ2-7 TRBV11-2 - TRBD2
CASSMDGGKPEAFF TGTGCCAGTAGTATGGACGGAGGGAAACCTGAAGCTTTCTTT TRBJ1-1 TRBV19 - -
CASTGRNTGELFF TGTGCCAGCACAGGTCGGAACACCGGGGAGCTGTTTTTT TRBJ2-2 TRBV6-5 - -
CSASPLETQYF TGCAGTGCTTCTCCACTGGAGACCCAGTACTTC TRBJ2-5 TRBV20-1 - -
CASSPDRGGETQYF TGTGCCAGCAGCCCCGACAGGGGGGGAGAGACCCAGTACTTC TRBJ2-5 TRBV5-5 - TRBD1
CASSLTTGQIETQYF TGTGCCAGCTCACTTACGACGGGACAGATAGAGACCCAGTACTTC TRBJ2-5 TRBV18 - TRBD1
CASSVSEHEKLFF TGTGCCAGCAGCGTATCCGAGCATGAAAAACTGTTTTTT TRBJ1-4 TRBV9 - -
CASRMNPAANYGYTF TGTGCCAGCAGGATGAATCCGGCGGCTAACTATGGCTACACCTTC TRBJ1-2 TRBV2 - -
CASSSNRDEQYF TGTGCCAGCTCTTCGAACAGGGACGAGCAGTACTTC TRBJ2-7 TRBV18 once -
CASRRGGFSSGANVLTF TGTGCCAGTAGGAGGGGGGGGTTCAGCTCTGGGGCCAACGTCCTGACTTTC TRBJ2-6 TRBV19 - -
CASSYSPGGELFF TGTGCCAGCAGCTACTCCCCGGGAGGGGAGCTGTTTTTT TRBJ2-2 TRBV9 - -
CAWSLGLTTYGYTF TGTGCCTGGAGTTTGGGACTCACCACCTATGGCTACACCTTC TRBJ1-2 TRBV30 - -
CASSDTTGYQPQHF TGTGCCAGCAGTGATACTACGGGGTATCAGCCCCAGCATTTT TRBJ1-5 TRBV2 - -
CASSPSGISYNEQFF TGTGCCAGCAGCCCAAGCGGGATCTCCTACAATGAGCAGTTCTTC TRBJ2-1 TRBV9 medium-sized TRBD2
CASSPRTGQGQETQYF TGTGCCAGCAGCCCAAGGACAGGGCAGGGCCAAGAGACCCAGTACTTC TRBJ2-5 TRBV5-4 once TRBD1
CASSPSLGLGSGDNEQFF TGTGCCAGCAGTCCGTCCCTTGGTTTGGGGAGCGGGGACAATGAGCAGTTCTTC TRBJ2-1 TRBV28 - TRBD2
CASSSGTSGVQETQYF TGTGCCAGCAGCTCGGGGACTAGCGGGGTGCAAGAGACCCAGTACTTC TRBJ2-5 TRBV7-8 - TRBD2
CASSFHADNEQFF TGTGCCAGCAGTTTTCACGCAGACAATGAGCAGTTCTTC TRBJ2-1 TRBV27 - -
CASRRGQLNNEQFF TGTGCCAGCAGACGGGGACAGCTTAACAATGAGCAGTTCTTC TRBJ2-1 TRBV6-5 once TRBD1
CASSQGAFGYGYTF TGTGCCAGCAGCCAAGGGGCCTTCGGCTATGGCTACACCTTC TRBJ1-2 TRBV7-9 - -
CAWRGGSYGYTF TGTGCCTGGAGGGGGGGTAGCTATGGCTACACCTTC TRBJ1-2 TRBV30 - -
CASRDGQVLSYEQYF TGCGCCAGCAGAGATGGACAGGTCCTCTCCTACGAGCAGTACTTC TRBJ2-7 TRBV5-1 - TRBD1
CASSGGGRMGYGYTF TGTGCCAGCAGTGGCGGGGGGAGAATGGGCTATGGCTACACCTTC TRBJ1-2 TRBV2 - -
CASSSTGGRLGNEQFF TGTGCCAGTAGTAGCACGGGGGGCAGGTTAGGGAATGAGCAGTTCTTC TRBJ2-1 TRBV19 few -
CASSRRDRGTYEQYF TGTGCCAGCAGCCGCCGGGACAGGGGCACCTACGAGCAGTACTTC TRBJ2-7 TRBV7-9 - TRBD1